This T cell receptor (beta chain) appears in the sequencing data of a study of T cell responses to AZD1222 COVID-19 vaccine. Findings of the study overall: Mostly white British, mostly female donors; authors suggested clonal diversity may be underestimated.

Data came from immunoSEQ multiplex PCR; TCRdb stores just in-frame clones and leaves some out. The table records 150,000 or so clones, roughly 91% of them present only once. Notes on this clone: Its antigen is as yet unknown.

The starting material was peripheral blood, obtained on day 0 of AZD1222 vaccination. The receptor's source is an adult in good health.

The DNA of the CDR3 is TGTGCCAGCAGCTTAGGGGTGGTTAAGGGTTTCCTCATCATAGCCCAGCATTTT. This codes for CASSLGVVKGFLIIAQHF. This chain links TRBV11-3 with TRBJ1-5; D is unclear. The CDR3 loop spans 18 amino acids. Germline lookup yields CDR1 SGHNT and CDR2 YENEEA. Deletions cut 1 base from V and 11 bases from J, with 27 bases between.